These 21 T cell receptor beta chains came from one sample sequenced in a study of cytotoxic CD8 clonotypes in ibrutinib-treated CLL. Measured with immunoSEQ multiplex PCR; TCRdb has only the in-frame clones, and not every one. Here the sample spans 300,000 or so clones, 67% being singletons. Sample: PBMCs, taken after 36 months of ibrutinib treatment. All receptors derive from a human donor with chronic lymphocytic leukemia.

CDR3 residues: CASSIDLCQVDYEQYF. The CDR3 DNA follows: TGTGCCAGTAGTATAGATCTATGCCAGGTAGACTACGAGCAGTACTTC. This chain uses TRBV19 with TRBJ2-7; D unclear. CDR3 length: 16 residues. The germline gives CDR1 LNHDA, CDR2 SQIVND (reference sequence). V lost 0 bases, J lost 3 bases, and 15 bases lay in between.

This clone has just a few counts. CDR3 residues: CASSESHRVNTEAFF. The DNA for the CDR3 is TGTGCCAGCAGTGAATCCCATAGAGTGAACACTGAAGCTTTCTTT. The J gene is TRBJ1-1, the V gene TRBV25-1; unclear D gene. Germline V lookup: CDR1 MGHDK, CDR2 SYGVNS. The germline V and J ends were trimmed by 1 base and 0 bases, with 9 bases remaining between them. The CDR3 contains 15 residues.

The rearrangement links TRBV15 to TRBJ1-4, with D possibly being TRBD1 (6 bases). V was shortened by 4 bases and J by 7 bases, with 19 bases between the two germline ends. The CDR3 is made up of 16 amino acids. In germline, CDR1 is LNHNV, CDR2 YYDKDF (reference sequence). The CDR3 region is CATSTSGEIRGEKLFF. CDR3 bases: TGTGCCACCAGCACATCAGGGGAAATACGTGGTGAAAAACTGTTTTTT.

V and J are TRBV28 and TRBJ1-4, with TRBD1 as a possible D gene (5 bases). V gave up 3 bases and J gave up 7 bases, with 6 bases separating them. From germline, CDR1 is MDHEN and CDR2 SYDVKM. The CDR3 runs 12 residues. CDR3 bases: TGTGCCAGCAGTTTGGACACTGAAAAACTGTTTTTT. Amino acid sequence: CASSLDTEKLFF.

A few counts support this clone. The V call is TRBV18, the J call TRBJ1-1; possible D gene TRBD1, 5 bases. Germline loops: CDR1 KGHSH, CDR2 LQKENI. Trimming removed 8 bases at V and 1 base at J, with 17 bases between. The CDR3 runs to 15 residues. The CDR3 protein is CASPFRGDQNTEAFF. CDR3 in DNA: TGTGCCAGCCCTTTCCGGGGGGACCAGAACACTGAAGCTTTCTTT.

The V gene is TRBV7-2, the J gene TRBJ2-5; D unresolved. CDR3 size: 10 residues. V dropped 8 bases and J dropped 7 bases, with 8 bases sitting between them. Germline V gives CDR1 SGHTA, CDR2 FQGNSA. CDR3 DNA sequence: TGTGCCAGCGGCGTTGGGACCCAGTACTTC. It yields the protein CASGVGTQYF. The full variable domain, with the rest looked up from reference TRBV7-2 and TRBJ2-5, is GAGVSQSPSNKVTEKGKDVELRCDPISGHTALYWYRQSLGQGLEFLIYFQGNSAPDKSGLPSDRFSAERTGGSVSTLTIQRTQQEDSAVYLCASGVGTQYFGPGTRLLVL.

The chain couples TRBV7-9 to TRBJ1-2, with D perhaps TRBD1 (6 bases). Per germline, CDR1 SEHNR and CDR2 FQNEAQ (reference sequence). V lost 5 bases and J 4 bases, leaving 11 bases between the germline ends. CDR3 size: 13 residues. The CDR3 spells CASSRGRGYGYTF. CDR3 coding DNA: TGTGCCAGCAGCCGGGGCAGGGGCTATGGCTACACCTTC.

The rearrangement uses TRBV7-2 and TRBJ1-2; D is uncertain. Germline CDR1 is SGHTA and CDR2 is FQGNSA. The CDR3 sequence is 16 residues long. Trimming shortened V by 5 bases and J by 2 bases, and 18 bases separated the two germline ends. The DNA of the CDR3 is TGTGCCAGCAGCCCACACCCCCCTCGACGGAACTATGGCTACACCTTC. This encodes CASSPHPPRRNYGYTF.

The chain has TRBV5-6 and TRBJ2-1; tentative D call: TRBD1 (5 bases). With 7 bases removed from V and 2 bases from J, the gap between germline ends came to 16 bases. The CDR3 is 15 amino acids. The V gene's germline CDR1 is SGHDT and CDR2 YYEEEE. CDR3 amino acids: CASRTAHRPYNEQFF. DNA of the CDR3: TGTGCCAGCCGAACAGCCCACAGGCCCTACAATGAGCAGTTCTTC.

Concerning this clone: Given a much more abundant clone one base away, this may be a read error. Other DNA sequences in the sample encode the same CDR3. The CDR3 loop reads CASSLVADTQYF. The CDR3, as DNA: TGCGCCAGCAGCTTGGTGGCAGATACGCAGTATTTT. J is TRBJ2-3 and V is TRBV5-1; D is undetermined. CDR1 SGHRS and CDR2 YFSETQ come from the germline V gene. This CDR3 region has 12 residues. With 0 bases removed from V and 4 bases from J, the gap between germline ends came to 3 bases.

V gene TRBV10-1 combines with J gene TRBJ2-2, with D unclear. The length of the CDR3 is 15 residues. Looked up from germline, CDR1 is WNHNN and CDR2 is SYGVQD (reference sequence). The V end lost 3 bases, the J end lost 4 bases, and 12 bases lay between the germline ends. CDR3 sequence: CASSDSQASTGELFF. The CDR3 DNA is TGCGCCAGCAGTGACAGTCAGGCGAGCACCGGGGAGCTGTTTTTT.

This chain links TRBV7-6 with TRBJ2-2; D gene ambiguous. The V end was cut by 4 bases, the J end by 6 bases, with 12 bases between. CDR1 and CDR2 from the germline V gene are SGHVS and FNYEAQ. CDR3 length equals 14 residues. The DNA for the CDR3 is TGTGCCAGCAGCTCCGATGGGGTACCCGGGGAGCTGTTTTTT. This translates into CASSSDGVPGELFF. The variable domain in full, with the rest retrieved from reference TRBV7-6 and TRBJ2-2, is GAGVSQSPRYKVTKRGQDVALRCDPISGHVSLYWYRQALGQGPEFLTYFNYEAQQDKSGLPNDRFSAERPEGSISTLTIQRTEQRDSAMYRCASSSDGVPGELFFGEGSRLTVL.

V and J are TRBV7-9 and TRBJ1-4; D ambiguous. Germline loops: CDR1 SEHNR, CDR2 FQNEAQ (reference sequence). There are 13 residues in the CDR3. V shed 5 bases and J shed 5 bases, with 9 bases lying between them. The CDR3 loop is CASSMSSNEKLFF. CDR3 nucleotide sequence: TGTGCCAGCAGCATGTCAAGCAATGAAAAACTGTTTTTT.

The rearrangement joins TRBV11-2 to TRBJ2-5; 9 nucleotides match TRBD2. The length of the CDR3 is 15 residues. The V and J ends lost 1 base and 4 bases, in that order; junction bases with no gene match: 4. The V gene's germline CDR1 is SGHAT and CDR2 FQNNGV. CDR3 nucleotides: TGTGCCAGCAGCTTAGGTCTAGCGGGATTAGAGACCCAGTACTTC. Amino acid sequence: CASSLGLAGLETQYF. Variable domain in full (rest from reference TRBV11-2 and TRBJ2-5): EAGVAQSPRYKIIEKRQSVAFWCNPISGHATLYWYQQILGQGPKLLIQFQNNGVVDDSQLPKDRFSAERLKGVDSTLKIQPAKLEDSAVYLCASSLGLAGLETQYFGPGTRLLVL.

This rearrangement joins TRBV5-8 to TRBJ2-7; D gene uncertain. This CDR3 spans 11 amino acids. The V end lost 2 bases, the J end lost 2 bases, and 2 bases lay between the germline ends. In germline, CDR1 is SGHTS, CDR2 YDEGEE. This chain's CDR3 is CASSFPYEQYF. CDR3 DNA: TGTGCCAGCAGCTTCCCCTACGAGCAGTACTTC.

In its sample, this clone was seen a few times. The V call is TRBV2, the J call TRBJ2-7; 10 nucleotides match TRBD2. This CDR3 comprises 17 residues. Germline V gene data show CDR1 as SNHLY and CDR2 as FYNNEI. The V segment lost 3 bases and the J segment 4 bases; nucleotides outside the gene matches: 12. CDR3 sequence: CASSEYSLAGASYEQYF. The CDR3 nucleotides are TGTGCCAGCAGTGAGTATAGCCTAGCGGGAGCGAGTTACGAGCAGTACTTC. Full variable domain (missing parts from reference TRBV2 and TRBJ2-7): EPEVTQTPSHQVTQMGQEVILRCVPISNHLYFYWYRQILGQKVEFLVSFYNNEISEKSEIFDDQFSVERPDGSNFTLKIRSTKLEDSAMYFCASSEYSLAGASYEQYFGPGTRLTVT.

This sequence joins TRBV11-2 and TRBJ2-5; D is unresolved. Looked up from germline, CDR1 is SGHAT and CDR2 is FQNNGV. The V gene lost 2 bases and the J gene lost 5 bases, with 6 bases spanning the gap. CDR3 length: 12 amino acids. The CDR3 is CASSLSDETQYF. In DNA form, the CDR3 reads TGTGCCAGCAGCTTATCTGATGAGACCCAGTACTTC.

A single count supports this clone. The V call is TRBV18, the J call TRBJ1-4; 9 bases are a match to TRBD1. CDR3 length: 15 amino acids. CDR1 is KGHSH, CDR2 LQKENI, per germline. J gave up 3 bases and V 4 bases, and 3 bases lay outside the gene matches. The CDR3 DNA reads TGTGCCAGCTCACTTACAGGGGGCCCTAATGAAAAACTGTTTTTT. Amino acids: CASSLTGGPNEKLFF.

This clone was observed once. The chain links TRBV5-6 to TRBJ2-7; 12 bases are shared with TRBD1. Trimming took 0 bases from V and 3 from J; bases not matched to a gene: 10. Per germline, CDR1 SGHDT and CDR2 YYEEEE. The CDR3 has 18 amino acids. CDR3 DNA sequence: TGTGCCAGCAGCTTGGGTGCCGGGACAGGGGGCTTTGTCTACGAGCAGTACTTC. It encodes CASSLGAGTGGFVYEQYF.

V is TRBV6-1 and J is TRBJ1-5; 10 bases map to TRBD1. J gave up 2 bases and V 7 bases, and 8 bases lay outside the gene matches. Germline CDR1 MNHNS, CDR2 SASEGT. This CDR3 contains 16 residues. For the CDR3, the DNA is TGTGCCAGCACTGACAGGGGGCAGGGTCGCAATCAGCCCCAGCATTTT. Protein sequence: CASTDRGQGRNQPQHF.

This clone was seen a handful of times. The gene calls are TRBV5-1 and TRBJ2-2; 9 bases line up with TRBD1. CDR1 and CDR2 from the germline V gene are SGHRS and YFSETQ. The length of the CDR3 is 15 residues. V lost 2 bases, J lost 3 bases, and 2 bases stayed unmatched. The CDR3 region has the DNA TGCGCCAGCAGCTTTCGGACAGGGGACACCGGGGAGCTGTTTTTT. Encoded protein: CASSFRTGDTGELFF. Using reference TRBV5-1 and TRBJ2-2 for the parts outside the CDR3, the full variable domain is KAGVTQTPRYLIKTRGQQVTLSCSPISGHRSVSWYQQTPGQGLQFLFEYFSETQRNKGNFPGRFSGRQFSNSRSEMNVSTLELGDSALYLCASSFRTGDTGELFFGEGSRLTVL.